Below, one T cell receptor (beta chain) is given with its context. Donors in Cohort 3 who had recovered were those with two negative PCRs, healthcare professional clearance, or resolution of their symptoms. This sample is part of a study of blood T cell repertoires in COVID-19. Measured with immunoSEQ multiplex PCR; TCRdb has only the in-frame clones, and not every one. The sample carries 150,000 to 200,000 clones, approximately 90% recorded once. The receptor's source is a woman in her thirties who had recovered from COVID-19. Sequenced material: PBMCs or T cells enriched from blood (not recorded which).

CDR3: CASSGTGQQIYGYTF. The CDR3, as DNA: TGTGCCAGCAGCGGTACGGGACAGCAAATCTATGGCTACACCTTC. The J gene is TRBJ1-2, the V gene TRBV9; 7 bases map to TRBD1. Per the germline V gene, CDR1 is SGDLS and CDR2 is YYNGEE. J lost 4 bases, V lost 3 bases, and 9 bases had no gene match. The CDR3 extends over 15 amino acids.